Presented here are 25 T cell receptor beta chains from one specimen sequenced in a study of CD8 T cells in Susac syndrome. cDNA came from approximately 0.5 to 1 ug RNA primed by random hexamers. TCRdb fed the immunoSEQ multiplex PCR reads into MiXCR, producing one record per CDR3 protein. The sample gives roughly 200,000 distinct CDR3 sequences, roughly 95% of which show up once; more than 0.09% is in the top ten. The sequencing sample was made of CD4+ T cells from PBMCs. The receptor set was obtained from a human donor with multiple sclerosis.

The gene calls are TRBV3-1 and TRBJ2-3, with TRBD1 as a possible D gene (6 bases). The CDR3 contains 15 residues. Germline-derived CDR1 and CDR2 are LGHDT and YNNKEL (reference sequence). Trimming removed 3 bases from V and 2 bases from J, with 12 bases in between. The CDR3 nucleotides read TGTGCCAGCAGCCACTATGACAGGCCCACAGATACGCAGTATTTT. This codes for CASSHYDRPTDTQYF.

The rearrangement uses TRBV15 and TRBJ1-4; 11 bases map to TRBD1. Germline CDR1 LNHNV, CDR2 YYDKDF (reference sequence). V gave up 0 bases and J gave up 8 bases; unmatched junction bases: 8. This CDR3 has 17 residues. The chain's CDR3 is CATSRDRGTGGDEKLFF. The CDR3 nucleotides read TGTGCCACCAGCAGAGATCGGGGGACAGGGGGTGACGAAAAACTGTTTTTT.

The V call is TRBV20-1, the J call TRBJ2-7; no clear D. The CDR3 runs 14 residues. Looked up from germline, CDR1 is DFQATT and CDR2 is SNEGSKA (reference sequence). Deletions cut 2 bases from V and 3 bases from J, with 14 bases between. The CDR3 here is CSARSIGFGYEQYF. The CDR3 DNA sequence: TGCAGTGCTAGAAGCATCGGATTCGGCTACGAGCAGTACTTC.

V gene TRBV3-1 combines with J gene TRBJ1-2, with D hard to call. The germline V gene has CDR1 LGHDT and CDR2 YNNKEL (reference sequence). CDR3 length equals 14 residues. Trimming shortened V by 8 bases and J by 1 base, and 14 bases separated the two germline ends. CDR3 residues: CASAGGRVNYGYTF. The DNA of the CDR3 is TGTGCCAGCGCGGGTGGCAGAGTTAACTATGGCTACACCTTC.

The rearrangement joins TRBV5-1 to TRBJ2-1, with 8 nucleotides matching TRBD1. After removal of 0 bases from V and 9 bases from J, the junction contained 11 bases not matched to a gene. Germline CDR1 and CDR2: SGHRS and YFSETQ. The CDR3 runs to 16 residues. DNA of the CDR3: TGCGCCAGCAGCTTGGCATCGGCAGGGGGCTGGGTTGAGCAGTTCTTC. This codes for CASSLASAGGWVEQFF. Drawing the rest from reference TRBV5-1 and TRBJ2-1, the complete variable domain is KAGVTQTPRYLIKTRGQQVTLSCSPISGHRSVSWYQQTPGQGLQFLFEYFSETQRNKGNFPGRFSGRQFSNSRSEMNVSTLELGDSALYLCASSLASAGGWVEQFFGPGTRLTVL.

The chain links TRBV7-9 to TRBJ2-3, with a weak D call TRBD2 (6 bases). The germline V and J ends were trimmed by 5 bases and 3 bases, with 12 bases remaining between them. The CDR3 has 14 residues. Per the germline V gene, CDR1 is SEHNR and CDR2 is FQNEAQ (reference sequence). The DNA of the CDR3 is TGTGCCAGCAGCAATCGACTAGTTACAGATACGCAGTATTTT. This codes for CASSNRLVTDTQYF.

This clonotype was seen a few times. The gene calls are TRBV18 and TRBJ1-3; no clear D. The germline V and J ends were trimmed by 2 bases and 4 bases, with 3 bases remaining between them. The CDR3 covers 12 residues. Germline CDR1 and CDR2: KGHSH and LQKENI. CDR3 residues: CASSPGGNTIYF. CDR3 sequence (DNA): TGTGCCAGCTCACCAGGGGGAAACACCATATATTTT.

The V gene is TRBV4-2, the J gene TRBJ1-1, with D hard to call. From germline, CDR1 is LGHNA and CDR2 YNFKEQ. The CDR3 covers 17 residues. Trimming removed 0 bases at V and 1 base at J, with 15 bases between. CDR3 residues: CASSQDGGRAPNTEAFF. CDR3 nucleotides: TGTGCCAGCAGCCAAGATGGAGGGAGGGCCCCGAACACTGAAGCTTTCTTT.

The chain has TRBV25-1 and TRBJ2-6; D is unclear. The germline V gene has CDR1 MGHDK and CDR2 SYGVNS. With 5 bases removed from V and 0 bases from J, the gap between germline ends came to 8 bases. The CDR3 is 15 residues long. CDR3 DNA: TGTGCCAGCAGTACCTACAGCTCTGGGGCCAACGTCCTGACTTTC. This translates into CASSTYSSGANVLTF.

V gene TRBV4-1 combines with J gene TRBJ2-1, with a weak D call TRBD2 (6 bases). The CDR3 has 15 amino acids. The V end was cut by 4 bases, the J end by 5 bases, with 15 bases between. Germline V gives CDR1 MGHRA, CDR2 YSYEKL. CDR3 sequence: CASSRWGTADNEQFF. The CDR3 DNA reads TGCGCCAGCAGCCGATGGGGGACTGCCGACAATGAGCAGTTCTTC.

The chain employs TRBV30 and TRBJ1-2; D not resolved. This CDR3 has 12 residues. Germline V gives CDR1 GTSNPN, CDR2 SVGIG (reference sequence). Trimming left V 4 bases short and J 0 bases short, with 6 bases between. CDR3 protein: CAWTLTNYGYTF. The CDR3 nucleotides read TGTGCCTGGACCCTTACTAACTATGGCTACACCTTC.

This rearrangement joins TRBV30 to TRBJ1-5; D is unclear. Trimming took 0 bases from V and 2 from J, leaving 11 bases between them. The CDR3 runs to 15 residues. CDR1 is GTSNPN and CDR2 is SVGIG in the germline V gene (reference sequence). In nucleotides, the CDR3 is TGTGCCTGGAGTGTACGGAGAGGCGGCAATCAGCCCCAGCATTTT. Residues: CAWSVRRGGNQPQHF. The full variable domain, in which reference TRBV30 and TRBJ1-5 provide the parts outside the CDR3, is SQTIHQWPATLVQPVGSPLSLECTVEGTSNPNLYWYRQAAGRGLQLLFYSVGIGQISSEVPQNLSASRPQDRQFILSSKKLLLSDSGFYLCAWSVRRGGNQPQHFGDGTRLSIL.

The sample holds one count of this clonotype. This rearrangement joins TRBV29-1 to TRBJ1-2, with unresolved D. Per the germline V gene, CDR1 is SQVTM and CDR2 is ANQGSEA. Trimming removed 1 base at V and 2 bases at J, with 14 bases between. The CDR3 runs 15 residues. CDR3 in amino acids: CSVEVRGRLNYGYTF. CDR3 sequence (DNA): TGCAGCGTTGAAGTTCGAGGACGCCTCAACTATGGCTACACCTTC. Combining the CDR3 with reference TRBV29-1 and TRBJ1-2 gives the whole variable domain SAVISQKPSRDICQRGTSLTIQCQVDSQVTMMFWYRQQPGQSLTLIATANQGSEATYESGFVIDKFPISRPNLTFSTLTVSNMSPEDSSIYLCSVEVRGRLNYGYTFGSGTRLTVV.

As concerns this clonotype: The germline gene is not matched at one end of the junction; a read error may be the cause. V is TRBV30 and J is TRBJ1-2; a possible D gene is TRBD1 (5 bases). Germline V gives CDR1 GTSNPN, CDR2 SVGIG (reference sequence). This CDR3 is built from 15 residues. The CDR3 reads CAWSVGRYAPYRYTF. Here the CDR3 DNA reads TGTGCCTGGAGTGTGGGGCGGTACGCCCCCTATCGCTACACCTTC.

J is TRBJ2-7 and V is TRBV2; perhaps TRBD1 as D (6 bases). V lost 3 bases to trimming and J lost 2 bases, with 11 bases between them. CDR1 and CDR2 from the germline V gene are SNHLY and FYNNEI. This CDR3 contains 14 residues. The DNA of the CDR3 is TGTGCCAGCAGTGATCAGGGGTTGACCTACGAGCAGTACTTC. Amino acids: CASSDQGLTYEQYF.

The rearrangement uses TRBV6-5 and TRBJ2-7; 11 bases are a match to TRBD1. The CDR3 is 15 residues long. The germline V gene has CDR1 MNHEY and CDR2 SVGAGI. V trimming: 6 bases; J trimming: 1 base; junction bases outside the gene matches: 5. The CDR3 DNA reads as TGTGCCAGCAGCCACGGGACAGGGGGTTCCTACGAGCAGTACTTC. It encodes CASSHGTGGSYEQYF.

This chain uses TRBV20-1 with TRBJ2-7; 8 bases are shared with TRBD2. The V and J ends lost 0 bases and 5 bases, in that order; junction bases with no gene match: 9. Germline V gives CDR1 DFQATT, CDR2 SNEGSKA (reference sequence). This CDR3 spans 15 amino acids. Here the CDR3 DNA reads TGCAGTGCTAGAGAAGGTAGCGGGGCCCGTCACGAGCAGTACTTC. This translates into CSAREGSGARHEQYF.

V gene TRBV15 combines with J gene TRBJ1-2; D unclear. V was trimmed by 8 bases and J by 0 bases, leaving 13 bases between them. The CDR3 length is 14 residues. CDR1 LNHNV and CDR2 YYDKDF come from the germline V gene (reference sequence). CDR3 loop: CATGRGESNYGYTF. The CDR3 nucleotides read TGTGCCACCGGCCGGGGAGAATCTAACTATGGCTACACCTTC.

The chain is built from TRBV4-1 and TRBJ1-4; D not resolved. V was cut by 1 base and J by 8 bases, with 5 bases left in between. This CDR3 is 12 amino acids long. Germline V gene lookup returns CDR1 MGHRA and CDR2 YSYEKL. The CDR3 protein is CASSQVGEKLFF. The DNA for the CDR3 is TGCGCCAGCAGCCAAGTGGGGGAAAAACTGTTTTTT.

This clonotype was seen a single time. V and J are TRBV6-1 and TRBJ2-6; 8 bases fit TRBD1. The CDR3 totals 16 residues. CDR1 and CDR2 (germline): MNHNS, SASEGT. Trimming took 6 bases from V and 3 from J; bases not matched to a gene: 7. In DNA, the CDR3 is TGTGCCAGCAGCTCCCTACAGGGGGGTGGGGCCAACGTCCTGACTTTC. As protein: CASSSLQGGGANVLTF.

The rearrangement uses TRBV6-1 and TRBJ1-2; 8 bases match TRBD1. This CDR3 comprises 17 residues. Germline values: CDR1 MNHNS, CDR2 SASEGT. Trimming at V came to 8 bases and at J to 5 bases, leaving 19 bases not matched to a gene. The CDR3 DNA follows: TGTGCCAGCCTTATGGGCGGGACAGGTGGTTTGAGGTATGGCTACACCTTC. Protein product: CASLMGGTGGLRYGYTF.

As DNA, the CDR3 is TGCAGTGCCATATACGCGGCAGGGAGTATGGGCTACACCTTC. Amino acid sequence: CSAIYAAGSMGYTF. V and J are TRBV20-1 and TRBJ1-2, with a tentative D call TRBD1 (5 bases). Per the germline V gene, CDR1 is DFQATT and CDR2 is SNEGSKA (reference sequence). Trimming cost V 6 bases and J 8 bases, with 22 bases left between them. The CDR3 sequence is 14 residues long.

The chain links TRBV3-1 to TRBJ1-2; 8 nucleotides match TRBD1. Per the germline V gene, CDR1 is LGHDT and CDR2 is YNNKEL (reference sequence). V shed 4 bases, J shed 3 bases, and the junction held 7 bases outside the gene matches. The CDR3 spans 15 residues. The CDR3 reads CASSPRLTGDYGYTF. The CDR3 region has the DNA TGTGCCAGCAGCCCACGCCTGACAGGGGACTATGGCTACACCTTC. The complete variable domain, with remaining parts taken from reference TRBV3-1 and TRBJ1-2, reads DTAVSQTPKYLVTQMGNDKSIKCEQNLGHDTMYWYKQDSKKFLKIMFSYNNKELIINETVPNRFSPKSPDKAHLNLHINSLELGDSAVYFCASSPRLTGDYGYTFGSGTRLTVV.

This chain connects TRBV7-6 to TRBJ2-5; D perhaps matches TRBD2 (5 bases). The V and J ends lost 9 bases and 1 base respectively, with 12 bases between them. The CDR3 runs 13 residues. Germline V gives CDR1 SGHVS, CDR2 FNYEAQ. CDR3 DNA sequence: TGTGCCAGTAGTGGGAGATTCCAAGAGACCCAGTACTTC. As protein: CASSGRFQETQYF.

The CDR3 loop is CSARLSNTEAFF. The CDR3 DNA reads as TGCAGTGCTAGACTCTCGAACACTGAAGCTTTCTTT. The chain employs TRBV20-1 and TRBJ1-1; D remains unclear. Germline V gene sequence: CDR1 DFQATT, CDR2 SNEGSKA (reference sequence). CDR3 length equals 12 residues. V lost 2 bases, J lost 1 base, and 5 bases lay in between.